The rows below give T cell receptor beta chains drawn from one sample of a study of T cell responses to AZD1222 COVID-19 vaccine. This table comes from immunoSEQ multiplex PCR, and its TCRdb copy is limited to in-frame clones, with some not included. Of 150,000 to 200,000 clones detected, around 88% appear once; the ten largest clones hold 11%. The sample consisted of peripheral blood, taken 28 days after the second AZD1222 dose. The source of these receptors is an adult who received the AZD1222 COVID-19 vaccine. CDR3s leave out the opening cysteine and the closing phenylalanine or tryptophan. The order of the fields is J gene, clone size, V gene, CDR3 protein. Rows give clone size only sometimes, using once, few, many, or a class for an expanded clone.

j_gene: TRBJ1-5; abundance: NA; v_gene: TRBV15; CDR3aa: ATRTGYNQPQH
j_gene: TRBJ1-3; abundance: few; v_gene: TRBV6-5; CDR3aa: ASSYRPLSGNTIY
j_gene: TRBJ1-3; abundance: NA; v_gene: TRBV9; CDR3aa: ASSELDTRSGNTIY
j_gene: TRBJ1-6; abundance: NA; v_gene: TRBV5-4; CDR3aa: ASSLQGAARGH
j_gene: TRBJ1-2; abundance: NA; v_gene: TRBV6-2/TRBV6-3; CDR3aa: ASSLDRVANYGYT
j_gene: TRBJ2-7; abundance: NA; v_gene: TRBV19; CDR3aa: ASSTGRSRASYEQY
j_gene: TRBJ1-2; abundance: once; v_gene: TRBV6-5; CDR3aa: ASSYSVGIVYT
j_gene: TRBJ2-2; abundance: NA; v_gene: TRBV7-8; CDR3aa: ASSSTSGGPNTGELF
j_gene: TRBJ2-4; abundance: NA; v_gene: TRBV30; CDR3aa: AWTGQGRNIQY
j_gene: TRBJ2-3; abundance: once; v_gene: TRBV29-1; CDR3aa: SAGAGDVTDTQY
j_gene: TRBJ1-2; abundance: NA; v_gene: TRBV4-3; CDR3aa: ASSQVIGSNYGYT
j_gene: TRBJ2-1; abundance: NA; v_gene: TRBV5-1; CDR3aa: ASSNRDRGLFEQF
j_gene: TRBJ1-1; abundance: NA; v_gene: TRBV6-2/TRBV6-3; CDR3aa: ASSEGQGGTEAF
j_gene: TRBJ2-1; abundance: NA; v_gene: TRBV5-4; CDR3aa: ASSRKDRANEQF
j_gene: TRBJ1-2; abundance: NA; v_gene: TRBV29-1; CDR3aa: SARQGAGDGYT
j_gene: TRBJ2-5; abundance: NA; v_gene: TRBV29-1; CDR3aa: SVEDQGGRGETQY
j_gene: TRBJ1-2; abundance: once; v_gene: TRBV5-4; CDR3aa: ASSIRLGGGRGYT
j_gene: TRBJ1-1; abundance: NA; v_gene: TRBV7-9; CDR3aa: ASSGKTGGFTEAF
j_gene: TRBJ1-1; abundance: NA; v_gene: TRBV7-8; CDR3aa: ASSRGTGFTEAF
j_gene: TRBJ1-1; abundance: NA; v_gene: TRBV5-4; CDR3aa: ASSSGQRTEAF
j_gene: TRBJ1-5; abundance: NA; v_gene: TRBV6-5; CDR3aa: ASSPDRVSNQPQH
j_gene: TRBJ2-6; abundance: NA; v_gene: TRBV5-1; CDR3aa: ASSGQALSSGANVLT
j_gene: TRBJ2-7; abundance: NA; v_gene: TRBV19; CDR3aa: ASSIDLAGTSGPYEQY
j_gene: TRBJ1-2; abundance: NA; v_gene: TRBV7-3; CDR3aa: ASSPQAGGYGYT
j_gene: TRBJ1-6; abundance: NA; v_gene: TRBV19; CDR3aa: ASSIRENNSPLH
j_gene: TRBJ2-7; abundance: NA; v_gene: TRBV7-9; CDR3aa: ASSLEEEGQYEQY
j_gene: TRBJ1-5; abundance: NA; v_gene: TRBV3-1/TRBV3-2; CDR3aa: ASSQMSDQPQH
j_gene: TRBJ2-7; abundance: NA; v_gene: TRBV19; CDR3aa: ASSIVIQASRYEQY
j_gene: TRBJ2-1; abundance: once; v_gene: TRBV2; CDR3aa: ASMDSTYNEQF
j_gene: TRBJ1-1; abundance: NA; v_gene: TRBV30; CDR3aa: AWSAGFSTEAF
j_gene: TRBJ1-5; abundance: NA; v_gene: TRBV4-1; CDR3aa: ASSTRGSNQPQH
j_gene: TRBJ2-5; abundance: NA; v_gene: TRBV4-3; CDR3aa: ASSQDQNSRGDQY
j_gene: TRBJ1-5; abundance: NA; v_gene: TRBV25-1; CDR3aa: ASSRVGNQPQH
j_gene: TRBJ2-3; abundance: once; v_gene: TRBV6-5; CDR3aa: ASSYLLAGRPDTQY
j_gene: TRBJ1-6; abundance: NA; v_gene: TRBV28; CDR3aa: ASRTGSYNSPLH
j_gene: TRBJ1-6; abundance: once; v_gene: TRBV19; CDR3aa: ASRADSSYNSPLH
j_gene: TRBJ2-2; abundance: NA; v_gene: TRBV30; CDR3aa: AWSRLIGGELF
j_gene: TRBJ2-7; abundance: NA; v_gene: TRBV9; CDR3aa: ASSVEGGRDEQY
j_gene: TRBJ2-5; abundance: NA; v_gene: TRBV5-1; CDR3aa: ASSPWGGSETQY
j_gene: TRBJ1-6; abundance: NA; v_gene: TRBV19; CDR3aa: ASSIGQGTGGWSPLH
j_gene: TRBJ1-1; abundance: NA; v_gene: TRBV27; CDR3aa: ASSIRGGNTEAF
j_gene: TRBJ1-1; abundance: NA; v_gene: TRBV3-1/TRBV3-2; CDR3aa: ASSQMGGVTEAF
j_gene: TRBJ2-3; abundance: NA; v_gene: TRBV5-1; CDR3aa: ASSSLPPGLLTDTQY
j_gene: TRBJ2-7; abundance: NA; v_gene: TRBV28; CDR3aa: ATQGQGSYEQY
j_gene: TRBJ2-1; abundance: NA; v_gene: TRBV3-1/TRBV3-2; CDR3aa: ASSQAPSKNEQF
j_gene: TRBJ2-2; abundance: NA; v_gene: TRBV28; CDR3aa: ASSAPGLADTGELF
j_gene: TRBJ2-7; abundance: NA; v_gene: TRBV15; CDR3aa: ATSRDKGPYEQY
j_gene: TRBJ1-4; abundance: NA; v_gene: TRBV12-5; CDR3aa: ASGLGQTNEKLF
j_gene: TRBJ2-1; abundance: NA; v_gene: TRBV5-6; CDR3aa: ASSLAQGLAEQF
j_gene: TRBJ2-1; abundance: once; v_gene: TRBV5-6; CDR3aa: ASSLAASTYNEQF
j_gene: TRBJ2-2; abundance: NA; v_gene: TRBV6-5; CDR3aa: ASKGLGNTGELF
j_gene: TRBJ2-7; abundance: NA; v_gene: TRBV7-2; CDR3aa: ASSAGQSQY
j_gene: TRBJ2-3; abundance: NA; v_gene: TRBV28; CDR3aa: ASSPRRDTLTDTQY
j_gene: TRBJ2-2; abundance: NA; v_gene: TRBV2; CDR3aa: ASSGQLTGELF
j_gene: TRBJ2-5; abundance: NA; v_gene: TRBV7-6; CDR3aa: ASNPDPLAGGPKTQY